This TCR beta chain was captured in a study of CD8+ T cells in alopecia areata. Pooled cutaneous lymph node cells were sorted using CD4, CD8alpha, NKG2D, NKG2ACE and other markers. Extraction of RNA preceded its reverse transcription into cDNA, which served as the sequencing template. Profiled with immunoSEQ multiplex PCR; TCRdb holds only in-frame clones, not every one. The sample yields 270,000 or so clones, without any singletons. This clone was observed many times. Mouse gene names and germline throughout. The sequenced fragment ends 4 residues before the CDR3 boundary, so the rest is inferred from the germline J gene. Per germline, CDR1 MNHDT and CDR2 YYDKIL. V shed 8 bases, J shed 3 bases, and the junction held 5 bases outside the gene matches. The CDR3 is made up of 14 amino acids.

This sequence was found in a C3H/HeJ mouse with alopecia areata. Strain haplotype (MHC): H2-k. The sample comprised CD4+ T cells sorted from a lymph node. The gene calls are TRBV17 and TRBJ2-2; TRBD2 aligns across 8 bases. The CDR3: CASGGARDTGQLYF. The sequenced CDR3 bases are TGTGCTAGCGGGGGGGCGCGGGACACCGGG.